Listed here is a single T cell receptor beta chain. These data are taken from a study of shared clonotypes between healthy human individuals. This CDR3 comprises 14 residues. Germline V gives CDR1 SGHVS, CDR2 FQNEAQ. Trimming pared 2 bases from V and 1 base from J, leaving 8 bases between. The assay was immunoSEQ multiplex PCR, and TCRdb's table has in-frame clones only and misses some. The sample includes about 1.5 million clones, roughly 96% of them seen just once. The V call is TRBV7-8, the J call TRBJ1-1; D is ambiguous. The TCR sequence derives from a man younger than 45 in good health. Sequenced sample: naive CD4+ T cells sorted from blood. Subset here: CD45RA+ positively selected. The CDR3 reads CASSLWERNTEAFF. CDR3 coding DNA: TGTGCCAGCAGCTTATGGGAGAGGAACACTGAAGCTTTCTTT.